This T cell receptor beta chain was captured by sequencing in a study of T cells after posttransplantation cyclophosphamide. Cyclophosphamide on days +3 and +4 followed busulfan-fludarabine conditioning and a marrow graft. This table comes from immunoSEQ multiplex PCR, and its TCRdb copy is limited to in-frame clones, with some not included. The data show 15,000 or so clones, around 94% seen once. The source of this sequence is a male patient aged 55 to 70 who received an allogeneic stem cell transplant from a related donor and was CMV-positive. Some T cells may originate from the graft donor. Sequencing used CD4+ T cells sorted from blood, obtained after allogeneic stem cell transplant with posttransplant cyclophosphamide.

This chain's CDR3 is CASSLEMNTEAFF. The CDR3 DNA reads TGCGCCAGCAGTCTTGAGATGAACACTGAAGCTTTCTTT. The chain uses TRBV4-3 and TRBJ1-1, with no clear D. The germline CDR1 and CDR2 sequences are LGHNA and YSLEER. The ends were cut back, 6 bases at V and 0 bases at J, with 8 bases in the middle. The CDR3 loop spans 13 amino acids.